This T cell receptor (beta chain) was documented in a study of CD8+ T cells in alopecia areata listed by TCRdb under 2018. With regard to the full study: Treated patients were enrolled in an open-label pilot trial of oral tofacitinib at 5 to 10 mg twice daily for moderate-to-severe alopecia areata. Patients received tofacitinib for 6 to 18 months and were then followed off drug for 6 months to check for delayed response and recurrence. The SALT score, which quantifies the percentage of affected scalp surface area, was used to measure disease severity in treated patients. In both human patients and the C3H/HeJ mouse model, the study applied high-throughput TCRbeta sequencing to look at T cell clonal expansion in alopecia areata. Scalp tissue and sorted CD4+ and CD8+ peripheral blood T cells from patchy and totalis/universalis alopecia areata patients and from healthy controls were covered by human TCRbeta sequencing. Patients on tofacitinib were biopsied at baseline and after 4 and 24 weeks of treatment, and several of the patients also had a later scalp biopsy. Scalp clonality was compared among normal scalp (n=4), patchy alopecia areata scalp (n=8), and alopecia totalis/universalis scalp (n=8). RNA was obtained with the PAXgene miRNA kit for fixed scalp, the miRNeasy kit for PBMCs, and the RNeasy kit for mouse skin. immunoSEQ multiplex PCR using 35 Vbeta forward primers and 13 Jbeta reverse primers was used to amplify TCRbeta CDR3 regions.

The library was made by the immunoSEQ multiplex PCR assay. For TCR sequencing, RNA was extracted from every sample and reverse transcribed into cDNA to serve as template. SuperScript III was used for first-strand cDNA synthesis, primed with a 2:1 mix of oligo-dT and random hexamers. A synthetic immune receptor repertoire was used to assess amplification bias, and residual bias was removed computationally. The study's own analysis went as follows. Raw reads were preprocessed for error removal, and CDR3 was defined according to IMGT conventions as running from the conserved cysteine to phenylalanine. Clonality was computed as 1 minus the Shannon entropy, with the entropy normalized by log2 of the number of productive unique TCRs. Whether each scalp clone was CD4 or CD8 was inferred by checking scalp TCRbeta sequences against the CD4 and CD8 repertoires from sorted blood. In TCRdb, the immuneACCESS table is reduced to in-frame sequences with V and J assigned. These tables do not hold every clone; where another copy was compared, an unresolved V gene accounts for under half, and the others remain unexplained. The V and J calls and clone size are taken from that table; D and trimming were inferred from the DNA. The sample yields just under 65,000 clones; just over 45% were counted once. The ten largest clones take up roughly 21% of the sample.

Broad study findings and their caveats: Lesional scalp, especially in alopecia totalis/universalis, showed higher clonality and more expanded CD8+ clones than normal scalp, suggesting antigenic drive. Tofacitinib significantly decreased scalp clonality and the number of expanded CD8+ clones among the top 100 scalp clones. Because the treated cohort was small and included a single nonresponder, larger studies are needed to assess links between baseline CD8+ expansion and response. During tofacitinib treatment, many expanded lesional clones remained in scalp and blood, and this persistence may partly explain relapse after treatment is stopped. Compared with mice, TCR sequences shared between patients were less clear, possibly partly because of HLA diversity across the patient population. Unlike mouse skin, which is dominated by gammadelta T cells, normal human skin has resident alphabeta T cells that are also sequenced, and this complicates analysis of the scalp TCR repertoire.

Remarks on this clone: Which antigen it targets is not known. No much larger clone exists at a distance of one base, and base qualities are not known.

In the paper's terms, the treatment or condition label means: oral pan-JAK inhibitor, 5-10 mg twice daily. Lesional scalp punch biopsies and peripheral blood were obtained from alopecia areata patients. PBMCs were isolated by density centrifugation and stained for CD3, CD4 and CD8, and CD4+ and CD8+ T cells were sorted on a FACSAria. This material consisted of CD8+ T cells sorted from blood, taken at approximately week 39, from a patient treated with tofacitinib. The receptor's source is a human donor with alopecia areata.

DNA sequence: TGTGCCAGCAGGGCTACAGGGGAGAACACTGAAGCTTTCTTT. It is translated as CASRATGENTEAFF. The chain links TRBV27 with TRBJ1-1; 7 bases in the middle match TRBD1. The CDR3 goes from the cysteine to the phenylalanine over 14 residues. Only the CDR3 portion is preserved as DNA: 42 bases, with reading frame beginning at the first base. Trimming accounts for 6 bases at V and 1 base at J, while the number of junction bases matched to no gene is 5. Per the germline V gene (reference sequence), MNHEY is the CDR1 and SMNVEV is the CDR2.